This TCR beta chain was captured by sequencing in a study of monozygotic twins with inflammatory bowel disease. Note on this clonotype: Antigen unknown.

Study findings and constraints: Versus healthy twins, IBD patients showed fewer clonotypes shared with others, especially with disease activity.

The CDR3 is 14 residues long. CDR1 SQVTM and CDR2 ANQGSEA come from the germline V gene. Total RNA input per TCR library was 3,000 to 4,500 ng. No DNA is given; TCRdb re-called the 5' RACE reads and lists each CDR3 protein once. This table holds under 150,000 distinct CDR3 sequences. This receptor was taken from a human donor with ulcerative colitis or Crohn's disease, or a healthy co-twin of an affected twin (not recorded which). The sample consisted of blood. This chain links TRBV29-1 with TRBJ2-7; checking the TCRdb D call of TRBD1 is not possible without DNA. The CDR3 spells CSVETGGLPYEQYF.